This T cell receptor beta chain was sequenced during a study of breast tumors, draining lymph nodes, adjacent tissues. Overall study findings and caveats: That most tumor T cells come from lymph nodes remained unproven. Findings are consistent with lymph node origin and intratumoral expansion of most tumor T cells. Compared with lymph nodes, tumors were less diverse; compared with nontumor tissue, more.

Germline CDR1 is KGHSH and CDR2 is LQKENI. CDR3 length: 16 residues. V was clipped by 3 bases and J by 0 bases; unmatched bases: 8. Each CDR3 protein is one row after TCRdb ran MiXCR on the multiplex PCR reads. The sample lists some 120,000 distinct CDR3 sequences; roughly 20% were seen once. The lymph nodes were axillary draining lymph nodes from breast cancer patients. This clonotype was counted many times. Its antigen is undetermined. This sequence originates from a female donor with breast cancer. Some clones in this sample may be carry-over from other donors' samples. The chain employs TRBV18 and TRBJ2-7; 7 bases map to TRBD1. Specimen: axillary lymph node tissue. CDR3 in amino acids: CASSPRGRGNSYEQYF. The CDR3 nucleotides are TGTGCCAGCTCACCCCGAGGCAGGGGGAACTCCTACGAGCAGTACTTC.